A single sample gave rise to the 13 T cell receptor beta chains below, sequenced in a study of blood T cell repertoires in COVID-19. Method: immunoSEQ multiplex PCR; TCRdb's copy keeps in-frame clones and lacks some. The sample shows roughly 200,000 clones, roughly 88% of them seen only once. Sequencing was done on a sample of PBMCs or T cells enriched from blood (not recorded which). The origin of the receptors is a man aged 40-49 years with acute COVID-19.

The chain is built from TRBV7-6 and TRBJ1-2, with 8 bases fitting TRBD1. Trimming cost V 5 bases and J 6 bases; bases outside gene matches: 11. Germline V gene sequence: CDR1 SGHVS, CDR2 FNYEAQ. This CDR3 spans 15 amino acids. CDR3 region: CASSPTTGGIDGYTF. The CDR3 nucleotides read TGTGCCAGCAGCCCTACCACAGGGGGAATTGATGGCTACACCTTC.

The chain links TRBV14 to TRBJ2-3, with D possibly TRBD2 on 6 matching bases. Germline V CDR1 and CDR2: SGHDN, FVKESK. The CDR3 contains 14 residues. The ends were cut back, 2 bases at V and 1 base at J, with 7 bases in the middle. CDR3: CASSQPGGTDTQYF. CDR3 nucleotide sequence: TGTGCCAGCAGCCAACCGGGGGGCACAGATACGCAGTATTTT. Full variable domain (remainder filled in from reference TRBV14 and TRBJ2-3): EAGVTQFPSHSVIEKGQTVTLRCDPISGHDNLYWYRRVMGKEIKFLLHFVKESKQDESGMPNNRFLAERTGGTYSTLKVQPAELEDSGVYFCASSQPGGTDTQYFGPGTRLTVL.

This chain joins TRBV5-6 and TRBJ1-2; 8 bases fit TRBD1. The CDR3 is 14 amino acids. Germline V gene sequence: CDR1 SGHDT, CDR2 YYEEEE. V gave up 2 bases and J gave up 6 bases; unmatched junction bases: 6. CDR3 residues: CASSLLDRGDGYTF. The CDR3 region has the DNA TGTGCCAGCAGCTTACTCGACAGGGGCGATGGCTACACCTTC.

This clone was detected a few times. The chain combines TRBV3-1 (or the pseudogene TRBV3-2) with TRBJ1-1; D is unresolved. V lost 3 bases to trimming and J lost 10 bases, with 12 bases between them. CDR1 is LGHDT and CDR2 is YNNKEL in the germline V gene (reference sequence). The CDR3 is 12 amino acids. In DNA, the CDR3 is TGTGCCAGCAGCCAGCGGGAGCTGGGAGCTTTCTTT. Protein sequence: CASSQRELGAFF.

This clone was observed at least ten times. The CDR3 here is CASSRTRGGTDTQYF. Written as DNA, the CDR3 is TGCGCCAGCAGCCGGACTAGGGGCGGGACAGATACGCAGTATTTT. The rearrangement joins TRBV5-1 to TRBJ2-3; TRBD2 aligns across 7 bases. The CDR3 is 15 residues long. The V gene end was trimmed by 4 bases and the J gene end by 3 bases; junction bases not matched to a gene: 8. In germline, CDR1 is SGHRS, CDR2 YFSETQ.

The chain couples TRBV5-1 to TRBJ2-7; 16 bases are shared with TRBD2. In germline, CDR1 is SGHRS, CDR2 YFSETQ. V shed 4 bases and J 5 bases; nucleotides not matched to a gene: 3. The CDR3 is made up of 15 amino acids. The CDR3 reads CASSRGLAGGDEQYF. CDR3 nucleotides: TGCGCCAGCAGCAGGGGACTAGCGGGAGGGGACGAGCAGTACTTC.

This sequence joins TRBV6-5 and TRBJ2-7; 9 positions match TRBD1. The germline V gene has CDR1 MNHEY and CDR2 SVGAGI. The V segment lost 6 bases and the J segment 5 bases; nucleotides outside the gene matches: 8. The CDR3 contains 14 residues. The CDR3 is CASRAQGAGDEQYF. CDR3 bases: TGTGCCAGCAGAGCACAGGGGGCGGGCGACGAGCAGTACTTC.

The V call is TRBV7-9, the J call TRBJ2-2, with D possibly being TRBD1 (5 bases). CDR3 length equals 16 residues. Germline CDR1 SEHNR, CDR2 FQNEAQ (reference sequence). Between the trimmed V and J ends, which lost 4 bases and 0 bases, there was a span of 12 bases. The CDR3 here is CASSSFDSPNTGELFF. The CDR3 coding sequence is TGTGCCAGCAGCTCGTTCGACAGCCCGAACACCGGGGAGCTGTTTTTT.

The CDR3 DNA reads as TGCAGCGGGGAGGACGGAGGCACAGATACGCAGTATTTT. Residues: CSGEDGGTDTQYF. The rearrangement links TRBV29-1 to TRBJ2-3, with a possible D match to TRBD2 (6 bases). V lost 7 bases and J lost 1, with 12 bases in between. This CDR3 region has 13 residues. Germline V lookup: CDR1 SQVTM, CDR2 ANQGSEA.

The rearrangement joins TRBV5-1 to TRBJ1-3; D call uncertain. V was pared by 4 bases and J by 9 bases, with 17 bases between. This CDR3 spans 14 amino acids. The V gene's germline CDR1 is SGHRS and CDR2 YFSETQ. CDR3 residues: CASSPSSSSSTIYF. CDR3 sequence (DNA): TGCGCCAGCAGCCCCTCCTCGTCTTCTTCCACCATATATTTT. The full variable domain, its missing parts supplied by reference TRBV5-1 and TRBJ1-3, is KAGVTQTPRYLIKTRGQQVTLSCSPISGHRSVSWYQQTPGQGLQFLFEYFSETQRNKGNFPGRFSGRQFSNSRSEMNVSTLELGDSALYLCASSPSSSSSTIYFGEGSWLTVV.

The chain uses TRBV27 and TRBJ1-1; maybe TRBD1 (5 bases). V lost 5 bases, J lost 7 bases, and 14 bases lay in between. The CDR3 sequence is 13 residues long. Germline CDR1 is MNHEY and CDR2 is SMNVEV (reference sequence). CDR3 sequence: CASSGQGLFEAFF. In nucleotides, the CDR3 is TGTGCCAGCAGTGGTCAGGGCTTATTTGAAGCTTTCTTT.

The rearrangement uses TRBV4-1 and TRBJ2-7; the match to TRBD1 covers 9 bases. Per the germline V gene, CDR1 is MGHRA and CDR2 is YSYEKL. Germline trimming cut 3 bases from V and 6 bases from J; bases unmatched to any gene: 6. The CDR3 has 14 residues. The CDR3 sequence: CASSQAGQGSEQYF. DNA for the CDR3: TGCGCCAGCAGCCAGGCGGGACAGGGTAGCGAGCAGTACTTC.

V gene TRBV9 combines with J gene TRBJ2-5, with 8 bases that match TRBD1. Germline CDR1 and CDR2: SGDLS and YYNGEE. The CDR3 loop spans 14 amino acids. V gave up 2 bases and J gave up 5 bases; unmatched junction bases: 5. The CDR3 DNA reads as TGTGCCAGCAGCGTTGGACAGGGACGGGAGACCCAGTACTTC. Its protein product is CASSVGQGRETQYF.